These 19 T cell receptor beta chains share one sample of origin, sequenced in a study of beta chain features in type 1 diabetes. Investigators reverse transcribed all isolated RNA, so they sequenced expressed TCRB transcripts. Measured with immunoSEQ multiplex PCR; TCRdb has only the in-frame clones, and not every one. The sample lists 430,000 or so clones; about an eighth were seen once. What was sequenced was naive CD4+ T cells from blood. Receptors were obtained from a woman aged 18-35 years in good health.

CDR3 in DNA: TGTGCCAGCAGTGAGCAACAGGAGGAGCCCCAGCATTTT. Translating it yields CASSEQQEEPQHF. The chain joins TRBV6-1 to TRBJ1-5, with a tentative D call TRBD1 (5 bases). This CDR3 has 13 residues. Germline-derived CDR1 and CDR2 are MNHNS and SASEGT. V was trimmed by 3 bases and J by 8 bases, leaving 11 bases between them.

This clone has just a few counts. This rearrangement joins TRBV4-3 to TRBJ1-1; D is undetermined. CDR3 length equals 13 residues. V was clipped by 1 base and J by 8 bases, with 11 bases between them. Germline V gives CDR1 LGHNA, CDR2 YSLEER. The CDR3 sequence is CASSQGRALEAFF. CDR3 coding DNA: TGCGCCAGCAGCCAAGGAAGGGCACTCGAAGCTTTCTTT.

Written as DNA, the CDR3 is TGTGCCAGCCGCGAGGGCGGGAGTTACATTCAGTACTTC. It yields the protein CASREGGSYIQYF. The rearrangement uses TRBV11-3 and TRBJ2-4; 7 bases map to TRBD2. The germline V gene encodes CDR1 SGHNT and CDR2 YENEEA. V lost 8 bases to trimming and J lost 8 bases; unmatched junction nucleotides: 9. The CDR3 has 13 amino acids.

V and J are TRBV28 and TRBJ2-1; 9 nucleotides align to TRBD1. Looked up from germline, CDR1 is MDHEN and CDR2 is SYDVKM. The CDR3 has 14 residues. J gave up 5 bases and V 6 bases, and 5 bases lay outside the gene matches. The CDR3 DNA is TGTGCCAGCAGGGGGGACAGGGTTAACAATGAGCAGTTCTTC. Protein: CASRGDRVNNEQFF.

Only a few counts were recorded for this clone. This chain joins TRBV28 and TRBJ2-1; D is uncertain. V shed 3 bases and J shed 14 bases, with 14 bases lying between them. The CDR3 runs to 12 residues. The germline CDR1 and CDR2 sequences are MDHEN and SYDVKM. CDR3 DNA: TGTGCCAGCAGTTTTTTAAGGCTACCGAAGTTCTTC. As protein: CASSFLRLPKFF. The whole variable domain, remainder taken from reference TRBV28 and TRBJ2-1, is DVKVTQSSRYLVKRTGEKVFLECVQDMDHENMFWYRQDPGLGLRLIYFSYDVKMKEKGDIPEGYSVSREKKERFSLILESASTNQTSMYLCASSFLRLPKFFGPGTRLTVL.

Comment on this clone: A clone one base away is much larger, so this may be a read error. The J gene is TRBJ2-7, the V gene TRBV7-8; D uncertain. Trimming left V 3 bases short and J 2 bases short, with 2 bases between. Germline lookup yields CDR1 SGHVS and CDR2 FQNEAQ. The CDR3 runs 11 residues. The chain's CDR3 is CASSLTYEQYF. The DNA for the CDR3 is TGTGCCAGCAGCTTGACCTACGAGCAGTACTTC. The whole variable domain, filled in from reference TRBV7-8 and TRBJ2-7, reads GAGVSQSPRYKVAKRGQDVALRCDPISGHVSLFWYQQALGQGPEFLTYFQNEAQLDKSGLPSDRFFAERPEGSVSTLKIQRTQQEDSAVYLCASSLTYEQYFGPGTRLTVT.

This clone came up a few times. This sequence joins TRBV5-1 and TRBJ2-5; 7 bases match TRBD1. The CDR3 runs 16 residues. The V gene's germline CDR1 is SGHRS and CDR2 YFSETQ. The ends lost 0 bases at V and 5 bases at J; junction bases unmatched: 10. The CDR3 bases are TGCGCCAGCAGCTTGGGGAGACAGGGTCGGTTGGAGACCCAGTACTTC. Its translation is CASSLGRQGRLETQYF.

This clone has only a few counts. The chain joins TRBV7-9 to TRBJ1-2; 8 nucleotides agree with TRBD1. The CDR3 sequence is 14 residues long. The trim removed 4 bases at V and 4 bases at J, leaving 5 bases unmatched. The germline CDR1 and CDR2 sequences are SEHNR and FQNEAQ (reference sequence). The CDR3 spells CASSSGTGFYGYTF. The CDR3 nucleotides read TGTGCCAGCAGCTCTGGGACAGGCTTCTATGGCTACACCTTC.

This chain joins TRBV5-1 and TRBJ2-5, with a tentative D call TRBD2 (6 bases). The CDR3 length is 15 residues. The germline gives CDR1 SGHRS, CDR2 YFSETQ. Trimming took off 0 bases at V and 2 bases at J, with 11 bases between the two ends. The CDR3 sequence is CASSLDTGRQETQYF. CDR3 DNA: TGCGCCAGCAGCTTGGATACCGGGAGACAAGAGACCCAGTACTTC.

The CDR3 DNA follows: TGTGCCACACGCGGGACAGAGAGCTACGAGCAGTACGTC. It codes for CATRGTESYEQYV. V usage is TRBV15 and J usage is TRBJ2-7; D perhaps matches TRBD1 (7 bases). Trimming cost V 9 bases and J 3 bases, with 15 bases left between them. CDR3 length: 13 amino acids. The germline CDR1 and CDR2 sequences are LNHNV and YYDKDF (reference sequence).

This clone was counted a few times. The chain carries TRBV10-3 and TRBJ1-2; 8 bases agree with TRBD1. Germline V gene lookup returns CDR1 ENHRY and CDR2 SYGVKD. The CDR3 covers 15 residues. Unmatched junction bases numbered 7, after V lost 3 bases and J lost 4 bases. The DNA of the CDR3 is TGTGCCATCAGTGACCAGGACAGGGCCTCCTATGGCTACACCTTC. Protein product: CAISDQDRASYGYTF.

This clone was picked up a small number of times. The genes are TRBV28 and TRBJ2-5; 11 bases match TRBD1. The V gene end was trimmed by 8 bases and the J gene end by 4 bases; junction bases not matched to a gene: 18. The CDR3 extends over 18 amino acids. Germline V gives CDR1 MDHEN, CDR2 SYDVKM. The CDR3 here is CASEDRGRPRDERETQYF. Here the CDR3 DNA reads TGTGCCAGCGAGGACAGGGGGCGGCCTAGGGACGAAAGAGAGACCCAGTACTTC.

The genes are TRBV10-3 and TRBJ2-3; 9 bases line up with TRBD1. The CDR3 loop spans 15 amino acids. V was clipped by 6 bases and J by 1 base; unmatched bases: 5. Germline CDR1 reads ENHRY; CDR2 reads SYGVKD. The CDR3 region has the DNA TGTGCCATCAGCTCGGGACAGGGCGGCACAGATACGCAGTATTTT. Translating gives CAISSGQGGTDTQYF.

This clone was seen at least ten times. The chain joins TRBV15 to TRBJ2-1; a possible D gene is TRBD1 (5 bases). CDR1 LNHNV and CDR2 YYDKDF come from the germline V gene (reference sequence). This CDR3 contains 13 residues. V was cut by 1 base and J by 8 bases, with 9 bases left in between. The CDR3 sequence: CATSRVGRDEQFF. In nucleotides, the CDR3 is TGTGCCACCAGCAGAGTGGGGCGAGATGAGCAGTTCTTC.

A few counts support this clone. J is TRBJ1-5 and V is TRBV5-1, with 7 positions matching TRBD1. Germline V gene sequence: CDR1 SGHRS, CDR2 YFSETQ. The CDR3 consists of 15 residues. Trimming took 0 bases from V and 2 from J; bases not matched to a gene: 2. The CDR3 sequence: CASSLGDRGNQPQHF. The DNA for the CDR3 is TGCGCCAGCAGCTTGGGAGACAGGGGCAATCAGCCCCAGCATTTT.

The V gene is TRBV7-9, the J gene TRBJ2-3; D is perhaps TRBD1 (6 bases). The CDR3 extends over 16 amino acids. CDR1 is SEHNR, CDR2 FQNEAQ, per germline (reference sequence). V shed 2 bases and J shed 4 bases, with 16 bases lying between them. The CDR3 spells CASSLNQGSFADTQYF. The DNA for the CDR3 is TGTGCCAGCAGCTTAAATCAGGGGTCATTTGCAGATACGCAGTATTTT.

A few counts support this clone. The gene calls are TRBV5-6 and TRBJ2-7; D is perhaps TRBD1 or TRBD2 (5 bases each). This CDR3 region has 15 residues. The V and J ends lost 5 bases and 3 bases respectively, with 18 bases between them. Per the germline V gene, CDR1 is SGHDT and CDR2 is YYEEEE. The DNA for the CDR3 is TGTGCCAGCAGAGGGACGGAGGAGCGACGCTACGAGCAGTACGTC. Translated: CASRGTEERRYEQYV.

The genes are TRBV7-9 and TRBJ2-7, with 7 bases that match TRBD1. The germline gives CDR1 SEHNR, CDR2 FQNEAQ (reference sequence). This CDR3 has 15 amino acids. The J segment lost 6 bases and the V segment lost 1 base, leaving 9 bases of the junction unmatched. The chain's CDR3 is CASSLGRSTGFEQYV. The CDR3 region has the DNA TGTGCCAGCAGCTTAGGCCGCTCGACAGGGTTCGAGCAGTACGTC.

The table lists this clone with a few counts. V is TRBV19 and J is TRBJ2-1, with a possible D match to TRBD2 (6 bases). CDR1 LNHDA and CDR2 SQIVND come from the germline V gene (reference sequence). Deletions cut 6 bases from V and 6 bases from J, with 18 bases between. CDR3 size: 15 residues. CDR3 amino acids: CASRPPGAGANEQFF. Here the CDR3 DNA reads TGTGCCAGTAGGCCACCGGGAGCCGGGGCCAATGAGCAGTTCTTC.